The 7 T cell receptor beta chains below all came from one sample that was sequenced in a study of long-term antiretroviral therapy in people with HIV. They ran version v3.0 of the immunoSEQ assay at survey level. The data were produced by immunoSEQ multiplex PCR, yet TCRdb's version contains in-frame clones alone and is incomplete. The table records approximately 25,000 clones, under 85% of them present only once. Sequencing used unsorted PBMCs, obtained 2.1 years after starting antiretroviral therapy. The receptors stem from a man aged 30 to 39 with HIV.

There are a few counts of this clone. This CDR3 reads CASSLTLYEQYF. The CDR3 bases are TGTGCCAGCAGCTTAACCCTATACGAGCAGTACTTC. The chain combines TRBV7-2 with TRBJ2-7; D unresolved. Germline CDR1 SGHTA, CDR2 FQGNSA. The CDR3 has 12 amino acids. V was clipped by 2 bases and J by 4 bases, with 6 bases between them.

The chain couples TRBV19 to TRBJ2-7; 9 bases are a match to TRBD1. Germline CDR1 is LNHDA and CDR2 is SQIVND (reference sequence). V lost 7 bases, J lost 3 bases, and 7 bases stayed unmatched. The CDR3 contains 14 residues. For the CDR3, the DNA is TGTGCCAGTAAGGTGGGACAGGGAGACTACGAGCAGTACTTC. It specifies CASKVGQGDYEQYF.

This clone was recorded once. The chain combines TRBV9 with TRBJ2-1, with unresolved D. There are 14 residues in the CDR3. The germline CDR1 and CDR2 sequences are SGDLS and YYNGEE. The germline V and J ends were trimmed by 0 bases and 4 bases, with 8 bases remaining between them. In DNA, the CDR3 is TGTGCCAGCAGCGTAGTTCCCAATTACAATGAGCAGTTCTTC. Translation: CASSVVPNYNEQFF. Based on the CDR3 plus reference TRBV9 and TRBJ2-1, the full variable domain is DSGVTQTPKHLITATGQRVTLRCSPRSGDLSVYWYQQSLDQGLQFLIQYYNGEERAKGNILERFSAQQFPDLHSELNLSSLELGDSALYFCASSVVPNYNEQFFGPGTRLTVL.

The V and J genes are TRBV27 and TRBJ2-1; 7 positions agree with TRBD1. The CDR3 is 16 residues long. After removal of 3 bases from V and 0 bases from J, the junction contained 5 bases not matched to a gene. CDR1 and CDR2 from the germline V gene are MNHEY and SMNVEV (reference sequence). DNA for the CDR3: TGTGCCAGCAGTTTCGTGGACAGGCGCTCCTACAATGAGCAGTTCTTC. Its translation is CASSFVDRRSYNEQFF.

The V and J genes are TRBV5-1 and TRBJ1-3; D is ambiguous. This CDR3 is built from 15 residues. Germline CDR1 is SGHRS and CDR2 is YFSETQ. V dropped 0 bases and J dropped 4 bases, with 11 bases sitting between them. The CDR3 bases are TGCGCCAGCAGCTTGGCCGGCGGTCAGGGAAACACCATATATTTT. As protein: CASSLAGGQGNTIYF.

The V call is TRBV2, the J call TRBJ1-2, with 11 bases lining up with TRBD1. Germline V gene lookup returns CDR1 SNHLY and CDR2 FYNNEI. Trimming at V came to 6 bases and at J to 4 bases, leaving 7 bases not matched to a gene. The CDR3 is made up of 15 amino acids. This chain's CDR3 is CASSPQDRGPYGYTF. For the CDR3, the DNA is TGTGCCAGCAGCCCGCAGGACAGGGGGCCCTATGGCTACACCTTC.

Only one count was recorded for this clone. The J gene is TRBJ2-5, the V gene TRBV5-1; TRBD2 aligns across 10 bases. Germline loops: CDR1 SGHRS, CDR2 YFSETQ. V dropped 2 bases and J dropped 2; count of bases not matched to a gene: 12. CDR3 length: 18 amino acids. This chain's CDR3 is CASSLGLAAVSLQETQYF. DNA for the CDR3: TGCGCCAGCAGCTTAGGACTAGCGGCAGTGAGCTTGCAAGAGACCCAGTACTTC.